Sequencing of this T cell receptor beta chain was carried out in a study of blood T cell repertoires in COVID-19 (dated by TCRdb to 2019 to 2021). The study in broad terms: Samples from collaborators originated in the United States, Italy and Spain and spanned both the acute and convalescent phases of COVID-19. The material from the prospective study consisted of cDNA or gDNA derived from T cells, B-cell-depleted T cells, or PBMCs. Subjects who had been exposed to COVID-19, were actively infected with it, or had recovered from it provided the deeply sampled blood TCRbeta repertoires that made up the dataset. The repertoires were made available in a free public database intended to serve as a resource for research on the immune response to SARS-CoV-2. The samples were drawn from the first 160 participants of the ongoing ImmuneRACE study and from over a thousand subjects provided by 6 global collaborators. A de-identified subject ID, COVID-19 status, age in years and sex were almost always included in the sample metadata. Where HLA class I and class II types were available, the types were taken from metadata supplied by the sample provider, not from assay-based typing. Broader findings and caveats from the paper: How much clinical and demographic metadata was included differed by source and by participant, and the metadata was provided uncurated.

One collaborating source in Seattle enrolled patients while the patients were actively infected and followed the patients over time throughout the course of disease. Each collaborating institution followed its own protocols to collect whole blood in K2EDTA tubes. Collaborator samples were shipped for TCRbeta analysis as frozen whole blood, isolated PBMCs, or DNA extracted from either sample type. This clone has only one observation. Its binding antigen is unknown. Base qualities are not provided; no much larger clone lies one nucleotide away. TCRbeta CDR3 regions were amplified from genomic DNA by means of the immunoSEQ Assay, a bias-controlled multiplex PCR. The study's processing was this. Nucleated cell counts per sample were estimated from amplification of reference gene primers within the assay. To quantify the absolute abundance of each unique TCRbeta CDR3 rearrangement, sequence reads were collapsed and filtered. For each sample, productive Simpson clonality was calculated as the square root of Simpson's diversity index across productive rearrangements. TCRdb's version of the immuneACCESS table is confined to in-frame rearrangements and falls short of the full clone set. An unresolved V gene accounts for under half of the shortfall where checked; the remainder is of unknown origin. The V and J calls and the clone size are those of that table, but D and trimming were determined from the DNA. The sample records hundreds of thousands of clones, about 88% of which are singletons. In total, the top ten clones hold about 7% of the sample.

From the cysteine up to the phenylalanine, the CDR3 has a length of 15 residues. The DNA shown is the 45-base CDR3, in frame from base 1. At the junction V is shortened by 1 base and J by 5 bases; bases outside the gene matches: 3. The germline V gene provides CDR1 SNHLY and CDR2 FYNNEI. Recombination joined TRBV2 with TRBJ1-4; TRBD1 aligns with 8 central bases. Sequencing was carried out using peripheral blood. This receptor was taken from a woman aged 65 to 85 with COVID-19, enrolled during active disease. The DNA sequence is TGTGCCAGCAGTGAAGGTACAGGGGGGAATGAAAAACTGTTTTTT. This encodes CASSEGTGGNEKLFF.